Presented here are 26 T cell receptor beta chains from one specimen sequenced in a study of shared clonotypes between healthy human individuals. The table came from immunoSEQ multiplex PCR; TCRdb's copy has only in-frame clones and leaves some out. The sample carries some 2.3 million clones, about 92% recorded once. Source material: naive CD4+ T cells from PBMCs. This sample's subset: CD45RA+ positively selected. Receptors were obtained from a man between 18 and 29 years old in good health. Some clones in this sample may be carry-over from other donors' samples.

The chain links TRBV18 to TRBJ2-1, with 11 nucleotides matching TRBD2. CDR3 length: 16 amino acids. Germline V gives CDR1 KGHSH, CDR2 LQKENI. Germline trimming cut 3 bases from V and 10 bases from J; bases unmatched to any gene: 11. The CDR3 reads CASSPSLLAGAGEQFF. The CDR3 DNA reads TGTGCCAGCTCACCGAGTTTACTAGCGGGAGCGGGCGAGCAGTTCTTC.

The chain recombines TRBV6-5 with TRBJ1-4; possibly TRBD1 for D (5 bases). This CDR3 has 14 residues. The ends were cut back, 5 bases at V and 4 bases at J, with 11 bases in the middle. Germline V gives CDR1 MNHEY, CDR2 SVGAGI. The CDR3 region is CASSQGGLNEKLFF. For the CDR3, the DNA is TGTGCCAGCAGTCAGGGTGGGCTTAATGAAAAACTGTTTTTT.

Points on this clone: At the DNA level, this CDR3 is encoded by other sequences in the same sample as well. The CDR3 loop is CSVGGRVSYEQYF. As DNA, the CDR3 is TGCAGCGTGGGGGGGAGGGTATCCTACGAGCAGTACTTC. The rearrangement links TRBV29-1 to TRBJ2-7; 7 bases align to TRBD2. Trimming took 6 bases from V and 1 from J; bases not matched to a gene: 6. Germline V gene data show CDR1 as SQVTM and CDR2 as ANQGSEA. The CDR3 is 13 amino acids.

J is TRBJ2-1 and V is TRBV27; 7 bases agree with TRBD2. Germline assignment: CDR1 MNHEY and CDR2 SMNVEV (reference sequence). V gave up 8 bases and J gave up 7 bases; unmatched junction bases: 11. The CDR3 has 14 amino acids. This chain's CDR3 is CASGLPGLPNEQFF. CDR3 nucleotide sequence: TGTGCCAGCGGATTACCGGGACTACCGAATGAGCAGTTCTTC.

This clone was observed a single time. The chain combines TRBV28 with TRBJ2-3, with D perhaps matching TRBD2 (5 bases). The germline V gene encodes CDR1 MDHEN and CDR2 SYDVKM. The CDR3 length is 12 residues. Trimming took off 5 bases at V and 5 bases at J, with 8 bases between the two ends. CDR3 nucleotides: TGTGCCAGCAGTCAAGGAGGAGATACGCAGTATTTT. Translation gives CASSQGGDTQYF.

The chain is built from TRBV9 and TRBJ2-1; 7 bases fit TRBD2. V was clipped by 0 bases and J by 7 bases; unmatched bases: 4. The CDR3 is 14 amino acids. Germline V gene data show CDR1 as SGDLS and CDR2 as YYNGEE. Written as DNA, the CDR3 is TGTGCCAGCAGCGTAGGGCTAGCGGAGAATGAGCAGTTCTTC. This sequence encodes CASSVGLAENEQFF.

V usage is TRBV14 and J usage is TRBJ2-3; 16 bases line up with TRBD2. J lost 7 bases, V lost 0 bases, and 7 bases had no gene match. Germline V gives CDR1 SGHDN, CDR2 FVKESK. This CDR3 has 18 residues. This CDR3 reads CASSQDPGTSGRGNTQYF. CDR3 bases: TGTGCCAGCAGCCAAGACCCCGGGACTAGCGGGAGGGGAAATACGCAGTATTTT.

This chain connects TRBV18 to TRBJ2-2; either TRBD1 or TRBD2 may fit D (5 bases each). V was pared by 4 bases and J by 2 bases, with 11 bases between. This CDR3 has 15 amino acids. Germline V gene sequence: CDR1 KGHSH, CDR2 LQKENI. For the CDR3, the DNA is TGTGCCAGCTCACTGGACACGGGAAACACCGGGGAGCTGTTTTTT. This gives the protein CASSLDTGNTGELFF.

The genes are TRBV27 and TRBJ1-2; a possible D gene is TRBD1 (5 bases). The CDR3 runs to 15 residues. Germline values: CDR1 MNHEY, CDR2 SMNVEV (reference sequence). V lost 3 bases to trimming and J lost 8 bases, with 19 bases between them. CDR3 protein: CASSFGTDNGGGYTF. The CDR3 nucleotides are TGTGCCAGCAGTTTCGGGACGGATAACGGGGGGGGCTACACCTTC.

This chain uses TRBV7-6 with TRBJ1-2; D unresolved. Trimming left V 2 bases short and J 4 bases short, with 14 bases between. Germline CDR1 SGHVS, CDR2 FNYEAQ. The length of the CDR3 is 15 residues. The CDR3 bases are TGTGCCAGCAGCTTAAGTCGGATCCGGGGCTATGGCTACACCTTC. This sequence encodes CASSLSRIRGYGYTF.

The chain combines TRBV14 with TRBJ2-1; 10 bases fit TRBD2. The CDR3 loop spans 19 amino acids. The V gene end was trimmed by 4 bases and the J gene end by 9 bases; junction bases not matched to a gene: 21. Germline V lookup: CDR1 SGHDN, CDR2 FVKESK. CDR3 amino acids: CASSPPGSGRPGYLAEQFF. The CDR3 nucleotides are TGTGCCAGCAGCCCTCCTGGTAGCGGGAGGCCCGGGTATTTGGCTGAGCAGTTCTTC. Full variable domain (remainder filled in from reference TRBV14 and TRBJ2-1): EAGVTQFPSHSVIEKGQTVTLRCDPISGHDNLYWYRRVMGKEIKFLLHFVKESKQDESGMPNNRFLAERTGGTYSTLKVQPAELEDSGVYFCASSPPGSGRPGYLAEQFFGPGTRLTVL.

The chain is built from TRBV29-1 and TRBJ2-5, with 7 bases aligning to TRBD2. The length of the CDR3 is 16 residues. J gave up 1 base and V 4 bases, and 12 bases lay outside the gene matches. Per the germline V gene, CDR1 is SQVTM and CDR2 is ANQGSEA. The CDR3 DNA follows: TGCAGCGTTGCTTTTCTCCTAGCGGACACCCAAGAGACCCAGTACTTC. It codes for CSVAFLLADTQETQYF.

The gene calls are TRBV29-1 and TRBJ1-3, with 7 nucleotides matching TRBD1. Germline CDR1 reads SQVTM; CDR2 reads ANQGSEA. The CDR3 runs to 15 residues. V lost 4 bases and J lost 3; bases outside the gene matches: 9. As DNA, the CDR3 is TGCAGCGTTGCGGACAGGTCAGCCCTTGGAAACACCATATATTTT. It yields the protein CSVADRSALGNTIYF.

In regard to this clone: Other DNA variants within this sample encode the same CDR3. The chain's CDR3 is CASSILDGELFF. The DNA for the CDR3 is TGTGCCAGTAGTATTTTAGACGGGGAGCTGTTTTTT. The rearrangement links TRBV19 to TRBJ2-2; D not certain. The CDR3 has 12 amino acids. V lost 3 bases and J 7 bases, leaving 6 bases between the germline ends. The germline V gene has CDR1 LNHDA and CDR2 SQIVND (reference sequence).

The V gene is TRBV5-1, the J gene TRBJ2-5, with D possibly matching TRBD2 (6 bases). V was trimmed by 5 bases and J by 5 bases, leaving 22 bases between them. CDR1 SGHRS and CDR2 YFSETQ come from the germline V gene. The CDR3 totals 16 residues. The CDR3 DNA reads TGCGCCAGCAGGTCCCAATGGAGGGACTCCGGCGAGACCCAGTACTTC. Protein sequence: CASRSQWRDSGETQYF.

The DNA of the CDR3 is TGTGCCAGCACCTTCAAGACGTCGTTTGGATATGGCTACACCTTC. Protein product: CASTFKTSFGYGYTF. The V and J genes are TRBV7-9 and TRBJ1-2; no clear D. The germline gives CDR1 SEHNR, CDR2 FQNEAQ (reference sequence). Trimming shortened V by 7 bases and J by 5 bases, and 20 bases separated the two germline ends. CDR3 size: 15 residues.

The rearrangement uses TRBV12-5 and TRBJ2-1, with TRBD2 matching over 7 bases. V was clipped by 7 bases and J by 6 bases; unmatched bases: 12. The germline V gene has CDR1 LGHNT and CDR2 FRNRAP. The CDR3 consists of 15 residues. CDR3: CASARTTSPGNEQFF. CDR3 bases: TGTGCTAGTGCCCGGACGACTAGCCCGGGCAATGAGCAGTTCTTC. Using reference TRBV12-5 and TRBJ2-1 for the parts outside the CDR3, the full variable domain is DARVTQTPRHKVTEMGQEVTMRCQPILGHNTVFWYRQTMMQGLELLAYFRNRAPLDDSGMPKDRFSAEMPDATLATLKIQPSEPRDSAVYFCASARTTSPGNEQFFGPGTRLTVL.

The genes are TRBV19 and TRBJ2-2; the D gene is possibly TRBD1 (5 bases). Trimming removed 10 bases at V and 1 base at J, with 13 bases between. CDR3 length: 14 residues. From germline, CDR1 is LNHDA and CDR2 SQIVND (reference sequence). CDR3 DNA sequence: TGTGCCACCACCGTACAGGAGAACACCGGGGAGCTGTTTTTT. Translated: CATTVQENTGELFF.

This clone has just one count. J is TRBJ2-7 and V is TRBV14; unclear D gene. The V and J ends lost 0 bases and 11 bases respectively, with 11 bases between them. The V gene's germline CDR1 is SGHDN and CDR2 FVKESK. The CDR3 is 12 residues long. In nucleotides, the CDR3 is TGTGCCAGCAGCCAAGATGTAAGGGATAAGTACTTC. It encodes CASSQDVRDKYF.

This clone occurred once. The rearrangement links TRBV6-6 to TRBJ2-2; tentatively, D is TRBD1 (6 bases). Trimming removed 8 bases from V and 5 bases from J, with 15 bases in between. CDR1 and CDR2 (germline): MNHNY, SVGAGI (reference sequence). The CDR3 length is 14 residues. The CDR3 DNA reads TGTGCCAGCGGCTACAGGGATTTGACCGGGGAGCTGTTTTTT. Translated: CASGYRDLTGELFF.

This chain connects TRBV5-1 to TRBJ2-1; unclear D gene. This CDR3 has 18 residues. The ends were cut back, 1 base at V and 0 bases at J, with 17 bases in the middle. Per the germline V gene, CDR1 is SGHRS and CDR2 is YFSETQ. Here the CDR3 reads CASSLSGVSAASYNEQFF. The CDR3 coding sequence is TGCGCCAGCAGCTTGTCGGGTGTATCGGCGGCCTCCTACAATGAGCAGTTCTTC.

The rearrangement links TRBV28 to TRBJ1-5; D is uncertain. The V end was cut by 2 bases, the J end by 2 bases, with 16 bases between. The CDR3 loop spans 17 amino acids. Germline V CDR1 and CDR2: MDHEN, SYDVKM. The CDR3 loop reads CASSLMSAAAGNQPQHF. The CDR3 nucleotides are TGTGCCAGCAGTTTAATGAGCGCAGCGGCGGGCAATCAGCCCCAGCATTTT.

This sequence joins TRBV11-2 and TRBJ2-7; D is uncertain. Germline-derived CDR1 and CDR2 are SGHAT and FQNNGV. The CDR3 totals 14 residues. Between the trimmed V and J ends, which lost 5 bases and 2 bases, there was a span of 13 bases. For the CDR3, the DNA is TGTGCCAGCAGCCCCCAAAAACGGGCCTACGAGCAGTACTTC. It yields the protein CASSPQKRAYEQYF.

This clone was detected once. The rearrangement links TRBV18 to TRBJ2-3; D call uncertain. V lost 3 bases, J lost 5 bases, and 15 bases lay in between. The CDR3 consists of 15 residues. The germline V gene has CDR1 KGHSH and CDR2 LQKENI. The CDR3 protein is CASSPVSLLRDTQYF. CDR3 nucleotides: TGTGCCAGCTCACCGGTCAGTCTCCTGAGAGATACGCAGTATTTT.

As concerns this clone: This same CDR3 is encoded by further DNA sequences in the sample. This chain joins TRBV5-1 and TRBJ2-2; D gene unclear. CDR3 length: 15 amino acids. In germline, CDR1 is SGHRS, CDR2 YFSETQ. Trimming left V 0 bases short and J 0 bases short, with 6 bases between. The CDR3 protein is CASSLAGANTGELFF. The CDR3 DNA reads TGCGCCAGCAGCTTGGCAGGAGCGAACACCGGGGAGCTGTTTTTT.

The chain carries TRBV11-2 and TRBJ2-7, with D maybe TRBD1 (5 bases). The CDR3 has 16 residues. Germline lookup yields CDR1 SGHAT and CDR2 FQNNGV. The V end lost 2 bases, the J end lost 4 bases, and 18 bases lay between the germline ends. CDR3: CASSLNVGQELYEQYF. CDR3 sequence (DNA): TGTGCCAGCAGCTTAAACGTTGGACAAGAACTTTACGAGCAGTACTTC.